This T cell receptor (beta chain) stems from a study of blood T cell repertoires in COVID-19. About the research overall: Italy, Spain and the United States were the sources of the convalescent and acute COVID-19 samples. PBMCs, B-cell-depleted T cells, or T cells were the source of the cDNA or gDNA that made up the material.

The germline V and J ends were trimmed by 4 bases and 2 bases, with 10 bases remaining between them. Germline-derived CDR1 and CDR2 are MGHRA and YSYEKL. This CDR3 spans 14 amino acids. Authors' processing steps: Counts of nucleated cells, estimated from reference gene primer amplification, were obtained. Clones were sequenced by immunoSEQ multiplex PCR, and TCRdb holds only the in-frame ones, with some missing. V, J and clone size are those of that table, while D and trimming were read from the DNA. The sample contains 150,000 to 200,000 clones, approximately 90% of which appear only once. Sample: peripheral blood. This receptor was obtained from a human donor in a cohort sampled during active COVID-19. The chain employs TRBV4-1 and TRBJ2-3, with D possibly TRBD1 on 6 matching bases. CDR3 protein: CASSLTGTTDTQYF. For the CDR3, the DNA is TGCGCCAGCAGCCTTACAGGGACCACAGATACGCAGTATTTT.